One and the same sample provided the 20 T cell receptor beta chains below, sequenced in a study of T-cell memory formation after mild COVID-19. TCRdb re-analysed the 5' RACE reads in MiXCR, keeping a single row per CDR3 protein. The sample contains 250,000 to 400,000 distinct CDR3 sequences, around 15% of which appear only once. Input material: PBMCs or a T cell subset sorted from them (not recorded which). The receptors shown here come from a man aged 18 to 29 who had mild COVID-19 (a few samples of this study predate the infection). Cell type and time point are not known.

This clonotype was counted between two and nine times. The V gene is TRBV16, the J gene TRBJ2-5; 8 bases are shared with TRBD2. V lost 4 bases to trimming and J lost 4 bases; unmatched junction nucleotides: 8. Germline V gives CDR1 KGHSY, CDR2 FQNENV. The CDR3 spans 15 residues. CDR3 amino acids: CASSRRGASGETQYF. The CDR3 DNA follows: TGTGCCAGCAGCCGGCGGGGGGCCAGTGGAGAGACCCAGTACTTC.

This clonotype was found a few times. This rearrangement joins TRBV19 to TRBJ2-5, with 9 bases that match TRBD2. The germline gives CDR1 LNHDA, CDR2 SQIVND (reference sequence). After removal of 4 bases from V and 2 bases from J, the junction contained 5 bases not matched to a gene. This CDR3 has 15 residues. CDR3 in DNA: TGTGCCAGTAGTAAGACTAGCGGCTCTCAAGAGACCCAGTACTTC. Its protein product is CASSKTSGSQETQYF.

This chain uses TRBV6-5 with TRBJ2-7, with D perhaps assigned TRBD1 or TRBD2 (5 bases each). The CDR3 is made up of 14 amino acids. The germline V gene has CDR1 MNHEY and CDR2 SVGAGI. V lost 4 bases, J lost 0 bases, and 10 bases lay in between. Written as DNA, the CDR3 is TGTGCCAGCAGTTTGGGGGTTAGCTCCTACGAGCAGTACTTC. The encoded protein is CASSLGVSSYEQYF.

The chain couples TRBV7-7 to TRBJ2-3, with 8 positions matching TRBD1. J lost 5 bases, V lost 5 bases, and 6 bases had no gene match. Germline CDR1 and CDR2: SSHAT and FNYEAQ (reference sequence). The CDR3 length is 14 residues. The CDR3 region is CASSQTGVEDTQYF. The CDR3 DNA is TGTGCCAGCAGCCAGACAGGGGTAGAAGATACGCAGTATTTT.

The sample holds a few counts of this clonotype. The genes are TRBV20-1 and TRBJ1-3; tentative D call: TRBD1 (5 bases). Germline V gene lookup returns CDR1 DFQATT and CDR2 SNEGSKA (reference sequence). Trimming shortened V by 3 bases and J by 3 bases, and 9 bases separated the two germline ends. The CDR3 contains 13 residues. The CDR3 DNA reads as TGCAGTGCTAGCAGGGCTGGTGGAAACACCATATATTTT. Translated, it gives CSASRAGGNTIYF.

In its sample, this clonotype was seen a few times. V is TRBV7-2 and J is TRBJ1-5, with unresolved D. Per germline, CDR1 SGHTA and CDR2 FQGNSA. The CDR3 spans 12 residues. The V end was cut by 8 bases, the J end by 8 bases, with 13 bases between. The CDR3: CASPLPPKPQHF. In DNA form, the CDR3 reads TGTGCCAGCCCTCTCCCTCCTAAGCCCCAGCATTTT.

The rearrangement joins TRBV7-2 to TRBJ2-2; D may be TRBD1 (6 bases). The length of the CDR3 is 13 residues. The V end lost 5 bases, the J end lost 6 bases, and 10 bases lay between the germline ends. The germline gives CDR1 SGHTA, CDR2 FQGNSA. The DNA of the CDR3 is TGTGCCAGCAGCCTAAGGACAGCCGGGGAGCTGTTTTTT. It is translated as CASSLRTAGELFF.

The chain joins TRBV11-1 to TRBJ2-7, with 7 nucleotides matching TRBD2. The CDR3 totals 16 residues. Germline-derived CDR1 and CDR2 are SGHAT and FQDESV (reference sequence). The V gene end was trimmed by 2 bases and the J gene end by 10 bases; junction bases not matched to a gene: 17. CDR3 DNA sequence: TGTGCCAGCAGCTTACAGAGCGCGGGAGCCTACGAGAAACAGTACTTC. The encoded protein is CASSLQSAGAYEKQYF.

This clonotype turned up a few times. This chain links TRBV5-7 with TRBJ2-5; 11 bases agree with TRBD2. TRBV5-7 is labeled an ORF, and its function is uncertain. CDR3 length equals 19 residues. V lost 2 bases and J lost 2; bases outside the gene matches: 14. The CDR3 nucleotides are TGTGCCAGCAGCTTTGAACTAGCGGGGGCCACTACGATACAAGAGACCCAGTACTTC. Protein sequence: CASSFELAGATTIQETQYF.

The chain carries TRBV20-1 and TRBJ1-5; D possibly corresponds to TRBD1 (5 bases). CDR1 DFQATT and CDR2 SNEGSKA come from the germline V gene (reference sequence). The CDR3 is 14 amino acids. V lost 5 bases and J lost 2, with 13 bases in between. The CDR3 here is CSAERGSGNQPQHF. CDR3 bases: TGCAGTGCTGAGAGGGGCTCTGGCAATCAGCCCCAGCATTTT.

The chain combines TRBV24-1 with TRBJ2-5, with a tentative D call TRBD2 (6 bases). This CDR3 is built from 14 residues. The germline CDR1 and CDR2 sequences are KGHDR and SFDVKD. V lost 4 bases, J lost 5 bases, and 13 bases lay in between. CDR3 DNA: TGTGCCACCAGTGAGCGTTACGGAGGGGAGACCCAGTACTTC. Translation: CATSERYGGETQYF.

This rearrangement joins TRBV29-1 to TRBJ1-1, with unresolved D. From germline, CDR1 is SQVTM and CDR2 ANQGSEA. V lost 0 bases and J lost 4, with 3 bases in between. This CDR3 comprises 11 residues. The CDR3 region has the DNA TGCAGCGTTGAAGATGTCACTGAAGCTTTCTTT. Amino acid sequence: CSVEDVTEAFF.

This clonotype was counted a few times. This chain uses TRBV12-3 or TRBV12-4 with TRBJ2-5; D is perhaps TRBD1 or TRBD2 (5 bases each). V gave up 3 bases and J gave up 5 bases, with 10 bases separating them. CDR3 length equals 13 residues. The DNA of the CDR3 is TGTGCCAGCAGTTTTATGGGGGTGGAGACCCAGTACTTC. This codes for CASSFMGVETQYF.

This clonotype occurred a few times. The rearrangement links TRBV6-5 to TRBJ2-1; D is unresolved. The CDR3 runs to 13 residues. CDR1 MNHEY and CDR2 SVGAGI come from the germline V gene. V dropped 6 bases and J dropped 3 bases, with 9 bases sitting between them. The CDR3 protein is CASRTVLYNEQFF. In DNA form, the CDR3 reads TGTGCCAGCAGAACGGTACTCTACAATGAGCAGTTCTTC.

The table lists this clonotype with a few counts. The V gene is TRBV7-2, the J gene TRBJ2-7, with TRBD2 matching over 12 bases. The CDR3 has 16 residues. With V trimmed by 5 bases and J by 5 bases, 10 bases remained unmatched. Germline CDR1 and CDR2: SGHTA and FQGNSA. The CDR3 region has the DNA TGTGCCAGCAGCCAGTTCCTAGCGGGGGGGCGCCACGAGCAGTACTTC. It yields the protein CASSQFLAGGRHEQYF.

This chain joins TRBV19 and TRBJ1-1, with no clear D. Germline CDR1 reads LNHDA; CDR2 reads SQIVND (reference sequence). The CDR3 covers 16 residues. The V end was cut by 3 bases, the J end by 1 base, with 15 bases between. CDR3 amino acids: CASSIHRGFQNTEAFF. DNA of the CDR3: TGTGCCAGTAGTATCCATCGGGGTTTTCAGAACACTGAAGCTTTCTTT.

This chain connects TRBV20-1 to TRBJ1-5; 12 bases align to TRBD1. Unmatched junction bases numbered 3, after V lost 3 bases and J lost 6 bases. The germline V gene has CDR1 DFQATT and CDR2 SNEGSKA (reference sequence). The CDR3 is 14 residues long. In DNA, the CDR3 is TGCAGTGCTAGGGGACAGGGGGCCGGTCAGCCCCAGCATTTT. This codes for CSARGQGAGQPQHF.

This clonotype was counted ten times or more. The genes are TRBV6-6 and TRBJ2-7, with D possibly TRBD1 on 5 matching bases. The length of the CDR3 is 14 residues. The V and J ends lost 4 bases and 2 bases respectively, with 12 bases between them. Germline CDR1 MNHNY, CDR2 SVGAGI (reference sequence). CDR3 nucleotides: TGTGCCAGCAGTTCTCGACAGACCACCTACGAGCAGTACTTC. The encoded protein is CASSSRQTTYEQYF.

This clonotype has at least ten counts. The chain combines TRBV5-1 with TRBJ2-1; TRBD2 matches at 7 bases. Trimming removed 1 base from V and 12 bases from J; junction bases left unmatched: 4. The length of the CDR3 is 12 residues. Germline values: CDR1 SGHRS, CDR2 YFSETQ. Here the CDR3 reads CASSLKAGRQFF. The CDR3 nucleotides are TGCGCCAGCAGCTTGAAAGCGGGGCGGCAGTTCTTC. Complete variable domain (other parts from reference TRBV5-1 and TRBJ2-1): KAGVTQTPRYLIKTRGQQVTLSCSPISGHRSVSWYQQTPGQGLQFLFEYFSETQRNKGNFPGRFSGRQFSNSRSEMNVSTLELGDSALYLCASSLKAGRQFFGPGTRLTVL.

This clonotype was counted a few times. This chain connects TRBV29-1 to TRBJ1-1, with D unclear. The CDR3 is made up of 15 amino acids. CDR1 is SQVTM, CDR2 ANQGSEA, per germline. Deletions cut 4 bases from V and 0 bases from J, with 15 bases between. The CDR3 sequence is CSVVPGIGLNTEAFF. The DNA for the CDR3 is TGCAGCGTTGTACCGGGCATCGGGTTGAACACTGAAGCTTTCTTT.